This TCR beta chain was obtained from a study of CD8 T cells in Susac syndrome. Reverse transcription of about 0.5 to 1 ug RNA was performed with random hexamers. TCR beta CDR3 was amplified by immunoSEQ multiplex PCR. This amplification extended across 54 Vbeta and 13 Jbeta segments. In TCRdb, the immunoSEQ multiplex PCR reads were re-called with MiXCR into one record per CDR3 protein. The sample has about 200,000 distinct CDR3 sequences; approximately 95% are singletons. This CDR3 contains 17 residues. V shed 4 bases and J shed 0 bases, with 16 bases lying between them. Sequencing was carried out using CD4+ T cells from PBMCs. The gene calls are TRBV12-3 or TRBV12-4 and TRBJ2-1; D might be TRBD1 or TRBD2, each matching 5 bases. This receptor was taken from a human donor with multiple sclerosis. CDR3 nucleotides: TGTGCCAGCAGTTCTTGGGGGAGCAAGATCTCCTACAATGAGCAGTTCTTC. This translates into CASSSWGSKISYNEQFF.